This T cell receptor (beta chain) was found in a study of vaccination effects on CD4 cells after COVID-19. Study-wide results and caveats: Clones that were induced by infection or by vaccine showed marked contraction late after vaccination. Only 1 of 255 vaccine-induced clones from healthy vaccinees cross-reacted with common cold coronaviruses.

The CDR3 is 15 residues long. Germline V CDR1 and CDR2: SGHTA, FQGNSA. The ends were cut back, 6 bases at V and 4 bases at J, with 16 bases in the middle. TCRdb's copy holds only in-frame clones and misses some; the assay was immunoSEQ multiplex PCR. The table has about 65,000 clones, approximately 76% seen once; the top ten hold roughly 3.1%. The sample holds a few counts of this clone. The antigen remains unidentified. With the ViraFEST assay, the study expanded antigen-specific CD4+ T cells using viral peptide pools, then sequenced them. Following 10 days of culture, CD4+ T cells were isolated. Nucleocapsid antibodies were negative in the vaccine recipients, who had never had SARS-CoV-2 infection. A few million PBMC per well were cultured with 7.5 to 10 IU/ml IL-2 and roughly 10 ug/ml peptides. Half the medium was replaced with IL-2 medium on days 3 and 7.

The clonotype originates from a human donor who received a COVID-19 vaccine. The V and J genes are TRBV7-2 and TRBJ1-3; D is possibly TRBD1 (6 bases). The specimen was CD4+ T cells from PBMCs cultured with HCoV-NL63 spike peptides, collected before COVID-19 vaccination. In DNA, the CDR3 is TGTGCCAGCAGTTTTGGGGCAGGGGTAGGAAACACCATATATTTT. Its translation: CASSFGAGVGNTIYF.